This entry describes one TCR beta chain. MiXCR, applied by TCRdb to the 5' RACE reads, yields one record per CDR3 protein. The table shows a few hundred thousand distinct CDR3 sequences, with around 20% occurring only once. The sample originates from a study of T-cell memory formation after mild COVID-19. Material for sequencing was PBMCs or a T cell subset sorted from them (not recorded which). The TCR comes from an adult woman who had mild COVID-19 (a few samples of this study predate the infection). Cell type and time point are not known.

The CDR3 DNA follows: TGCGCCAGTCGCCCCGAGATGGGGGGATACAATGAGCAGTTCTTC. As protein: CASRPEMGGYNEQFF. J is TRBJ2-1 and V is TRBV4-1; maybe TRBD2 (6 bases). CDR3 size: 15 residues. Trimming pared 9 bases from V and 4 bases from J, leaving 19 bases between. Germline CDR1 MGHRA, CDR2 YSYEKL.